This paragraph covers one TCR beta chain sequence. The antigen it binds to is not known. No quality values exist for individual bases; no much larger clone is one base distant. These data are taken from a study of shared clonotypes between healthy human individuals (dated by TCRdb to 2018 to 2020). Concerning the study at large: The cohort comprised a couple of women and a few men aged 18 to 49 years. For each donor, CD4 naive and CD4 memory were each run on three plates, CD8 naive on two plates, and CD8 memory on one plate. To estimate repertoire size and how much clonotypes are shared between individuals, the study performed deep sequencing of blood TCR repertoires from a handful of healthy adults. Libraries were prepared and TCR repertoires were sequenced by different laboratories using diverse techniques, in order to increase sequencing depth and limit assay-specific biases. Leukapheresis yielded between about 0.8 and 8.9 billion PBMCs per donor. General findings and caveats noted by the study authors: The genetic and exposure-history diversity represented was limited by the small number of donors. Across a few donors, approximately 4.6% of naive CD4, more than 3% of naive CD8, 2% to 2.5% of memory CD4, and 0.4% of memory CD8 clonotypes were shared. Compared with non-shared clonotypes, the clonotypes found in all four sorted-subset donors had higher generation probabilities. Pairwise subsampling led to the expectation that sequencing depth would affect the degree of clonotype sharing among donors. Naive subsets generally had larger estimated clonotype richness than memory subsets. Even with the large sequencing depth, rarefaction of the sorted-subset datasets indicated that sequencing was incomplete. Sampling was restricted to blood, and TCR repertoires in tissues likely differ from the TCR repertoires found in blood.

The CDR3 covers 15 residues, taking in both the cysteine and the phenylalanine. Here the CDR3 DNA is all that survives: 45 bases in frame from base 1. Taken from the germline V gene, the CDR1 and CDR2 loops are MRHNA and SNTAGT. From V the trimming removes 5 bases and from J it removes 7 bases, while the gene matches leave 11 bases of the junction unaccounted for. TCR CDR3 regions were amplified from genomic DNA by multiplex PCR using the deep immunoSEQ assay. Extracted genomic DNA from each cell subset was distributed evenly across all wells of several immunoSEQ 96-well plates, and each plate was treated as a replicate. For sorted subsets, about 200 ng genomic DNA, equal to tens of thousands of T cell genomes, was loaded into each replicate PCR. Purified libraries were quantified with a Qubit 3.0 fluorometer, sized on a Bioanalyzer 2100, and re-quantified with the KAPA Library Quantification kit. Every immunoSEQ 96-well plate was sequenced on a separate single-read 150-cycle Illumina NextSeq 550 flow cell. The source study handled its data this way. Because only junctional sequences without quality scores were contained in the immunoSEQ output, filtering matching that applied to full-length reads could not be performed. Sequences were annotated with PyIR, a Python wrapper for IgBLAST v1.9, using IMGT germline references to assign V/J genes and CDR3. Reads were filtered out if the reads had weak V/J assignments (E-value above 1e-6), no CDR3, stop codons, out-of-frame junctions, or ambiguous translated residues. V3J clonotypes were defined as sequences sharing the same inferred V gene, J gene, and CDR3 amino acid sequence. Percentage overlap between repertoires was calculated by dividing the number of shared unique clonotypes by the size of the smaller repertoire. Repertoire richness was assessed with RTK rarefaction, the Chao1 estimator, and Recon v2.1 estimates of unobserved clonotypes. Generation probabilities for all TCRbeta clonotypes obtained by the gDNA method from four donors were computed using OLGA. This is the immuneACCESS table as TCRdb keeps it, with only in-frame sequences that have V and J called. A part of the clones is gone; compared with another copy, unresolved V genes explain less than half, and the rest is unexplained. Clonal size and the V and J genes are those of that table, whereas D and trimming came from the DNA. Present in this sample are about 2.4 million clones, roughly 92% of which were seen just once. The ten largest clones take up roughly 0.14% of the sample.

Donors were healthy HIV-negative adults with no recently reported acute infections or vaccinations. All donors were Caucasian adults living in Nashville, Tennessee, USA. Magnetic negative selection was used to enrich CD4+ T cells, after which naive cells were positively selected on CD45RA and the negative fraction became the memory subset. Blood was obtained by leukapheresis, after which PBMCs were separated by Ficoll-Histopaque density gradient centrifugation and cryopreserved in liquid nitrogen vapor phase. Analytical flow cytometry was used to check the purity and quantity of every magnetically sorted T cell population. From each sorted fraction, genomic DNA was isolated and quantified by UV absorbance on a Nanodrop 2000c.

The TCR sequence derives from a young man in good health. Material: naive CD4+ T cells sorted from blood. In light of the paper, this sample's cell subset or site label describes: CD45RA+ positively selected. Recombination linked TRBV6-4 to TRBJ2-1; 7 middle bases align to TRBD2. DNA sequence: TGTGCCAGCAGTCAAAGCGGGATGTCTGCAAATGAGCAGTTCTTC. It translates as CASSQSGMSANEQFF.